This TCR beta chain was found in a study of blood T cells in healthy people across ages (dated by TCRdb to 2014 to 2015). Broadly, across the study: In model experiments, template switching captured roughly one uniquely barcoded TCR beta cDNA molecule for every two T cells. The study measured age-related changes in TCR beta repertoire diversity using deep sequencing normalized with unique cDNA molecular identifiers. Donors were grouped into four age groups: young (average 16 years), middle-aged (about 40), aged (around 62) and long-lived (approximately 78). The study analyzed two additional independent replicas of 1 million unique cDNA reads from the same blood draw for two donors, one aged 18 to 30 and one aged 80 or older. The paper as a whole reports these results and caveats: Bulk unsorted PBMC profiling prevented conclusive comparison of naive and antigen-experienced compartments. Compared with the aged group, the long-lived group had more naive CD4+ T cells, fewer expanded clones and increased TCR diversity, a pattern suggesting age selection. The CMV infection status of donors was not known, potentially confounding age-related changes in expanded clonotypes. As age increased, observed TCR beta diversity per million T cells dropped in a roughly linear way, and a significant reduction was already evident by age around 41. A strong correlation was found between observed TCR beta diversity and the percentage of naive T cells measured by flow cytometry. Estimates of total diversity based on one million sequenced T cells were regarded as lower bounds and as underestimates.

Per the germline V gene, SNHLY is the CDR1 and FYNNEI is the CDR2. The CDR3 runs 12 amino acids, cysteine and phenylalanine included. Only the CDR3 DNA is retained, 36 bases long and in frame from the first base. Donors were a few dozen systemically healthy Caucasian individuals from Russia aged about 6 to 100 years. Each donor gave ten milliliters of peripheral blood, drawn into EDTA-treated Vacutainer tubes. Ficoll-Paque density-gradient centrifugation was used to isolate PBMCs, with at least 7 million obtained per sample. Total RNA was extracted from PBMCs with Trizol reagent, with at least 5.5 micrograms obtained per sample. The percentages of naive CD45RAhigh/CD27high T cells were determined by flow cytometry on a PBMC aliquot from every donor. A word on this clonotype: Its antigen remains undetermined. At one of its ends the junction is not consistent with the germline gene, which may arise from a read error.

Preparation of the library involved 5' RACE. This sample was sequenced with an Illumina HiSeq 2500. A second roughly 6 to 11 cycle PCR used a sample-barcoded 5' primer and a J-beta primer mix. Each TCR beta cDNA molecule received a unique molecular identifier from a template-switch 5' adaptor carrying 12 random nucleotides. Each sample yielded at least 3 million CDR3-containing paired-end reads. The Mint cDNA synthesis kit, primed by a TRBC-specific oligonucleotide, was used to synthesize first-strand cDNA from all RNA. After uracil-DNA glycosylase treatment, a first 18-cycle PCR used universal primers M1SS and BC2_uni_R on all cDNA. The published analysis was carried out like this. Each sample was normalized by randomly selecting 1 million high-quality reads, each carrying a distinct molecular identifier. Instead of being binned into consensus sequences, reads with shared molecular identifiers were discarded. MiTCR, run with a Q25 quality threshold and the strictest error-elimination algorithm, handled CDR3 identification, clonotype clustering and error correction. A nonparametric unseen species model using Euler transformation provided a lower-bound estimate of total TCR beta diversity. TCRdb handled the public reads itself, with Q25 trimming in fastp and clone calling in MiXCR, and kept productive beta chains. CDR3 protein sequences are deduplicated, and each keeps its most common genes and DNA. These V and J calls derive from TCRdb rather than the authors' analysis. This sample gives approximately 760,000 distinct CDR3 sequences in total; around a quarter of them show up just once. Roughly a tenth of the sample lies in the top ten.

The same data also went into a second study, on T cells of mothers and their children. That second publication adds: Nine systemically healthy Caucasian individuals served as donors, namely three mothers together with their six children. cDNA synthesis used all of the extracted RNA, with around 1.5 ug of RNA in each 15 ul reaction. In the second PCR, the M1S primer added sample barcodes and 2-4 random nucleotides. Each mother yielded over 8.5 million TCR beta CDR3 reads and each child roughly 3 million reads. Thymic selection similarly shapes TCR recombination output in related and unrelated pairs, with minor effect from inherited differences. Normalized repertoire overlap in related mother-child pairs was always slightly higher than in unrelated mother-child pairs, but the difference was never significant. With a sensitivity of around 97 clones per million clonotypes, no persistent microchimeric T cell clones were detected. The study used deep NGS to compare TCR beta repertoires of mothers and children, seeking features distinguishing related mother-child pairs from unrelated individuals. On average, the children were around 11 +/- 4 years old, while the mothers were 40 +/- 4 years old. After adapters were ligated using NEBNext reagents, the libraries underwent 100+100 nt paired-end sequencing on an Illumina HiSeq 2000. To avoid cross-contamination, the mother libraries and the child libraries were prepared a month apart and sequenced in separate runs. For each donor, somewhere between roughly 450,000 and 2,000,000 distinct TCR beta clonotypes were identified. Naive TCR beta clonotypes were estimated from low-frequency clonotypes matched to each donor's FACS-determined naive share, without sorting.

The rearrangement combines TRBV2 with TRBJ2-2; the D gene is possibly TRBD1 or TRBD2, each agreeing over 5 bases. This sequence originates from a boy aged 5 to 17 in good health. Sequenced: blood. The CDR3 corresponds to CASRGSLGEPFF. The base sequence is TGTGCCAGCAGGGGGAGCTTGGGGGAGCCGTTTTTT.